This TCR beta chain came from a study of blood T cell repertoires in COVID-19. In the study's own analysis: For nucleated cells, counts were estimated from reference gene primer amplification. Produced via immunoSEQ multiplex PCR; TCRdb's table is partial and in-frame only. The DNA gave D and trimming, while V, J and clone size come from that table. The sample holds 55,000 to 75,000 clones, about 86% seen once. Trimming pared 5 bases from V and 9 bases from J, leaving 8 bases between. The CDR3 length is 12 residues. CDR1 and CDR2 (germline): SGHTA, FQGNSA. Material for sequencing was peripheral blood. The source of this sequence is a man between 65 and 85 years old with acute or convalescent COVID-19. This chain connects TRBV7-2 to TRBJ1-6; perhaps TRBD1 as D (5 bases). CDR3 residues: CASSPGGSPLHF. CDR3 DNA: TGTGCCAGCAGCCCGGGGGGTTCACCCCTCCACTTT.